Listed below are T cell receptor beta chains from one sample, sequenced in a study of PD-1 blockade in classical Hodgkin lymphoma. Clones were sequenced by immunoSEQ multiplex PCR, and TCRdb holds only the in-frame ones, with some missing. The table records fewer than 50,000 clones, 85% to 90% of them present only once. Specimen: peripheral blood mononuclear cells (PBMCs), collected before the second cycle of nivolumab. Receptor source: a human donor with classical Hodgkin lymphoma. CDR3s include the opening cysteine and the closing phenylalanine or tryptophan. Fields, in order: J gene, D gene, V gene, clone size, CDR3 length, CDR3 DNA, CDR3 protein. D genes are given only for firm matches. Where a row states a size, it is once, few, many or the class of an expanded clone; other rows omit it.

TRBJ2-2 - TRBV28 - 16 TGTGCCAGCAGTTTACCCCCAGGGCCGTACACCGGGGAGCTGTTTTTT CASSLPPGPYTGELFF
TRBJ1-4 - TRBV7-2 few 14 TGTGCCAGCAGGAAGGGGGTAACTAATGAAAAACTGTTTTTT CASRKGVTNEKLFF
TRBJ2-5 - TRBV25-1 - 15 TGTGCCAGCAGTGCTGGAGTAGGGGCAGCAGAGACCCAGTACTTC CASSAGVGAAETQYF
TRBJ1-1 - TRBV19 - 16 TGTGCCAGCTCCCTTGGTCCCGGGACGGTGAACACTGAAGCTTTCTTT CASSLGPGTVNTEAFF
TRBJ2-3 TRBD1 TRBV29-1 - 15 TGCAGCGTTGAAGGCGGCAGGGGGCGCGCAGATACGCAGTATTTT CSVEGGRGRADTQYF
TRBJ1-3 - TRBV27 - 14 TGTGCCAGCAGTTTCCAGGGGCCCGGAAACACCATATATTTT CASSFQGPGNTIYF
TRBJ2-3 TRBD2 TRBV7-2 - 14 TGTGCCAGCAGACGGACTAGCGGCACAGATACGCAGTATTTT CASRRTSGTDTQYF
TRBJ2-6 - TRBV5-4 - 15 TGTGCCAGCAGCTTGGCCGGGGCTGGGGCCAACGTCCTGACTTTC CASSLAGAGANVLTF
TRBJ1-2 TRBD1 TRBV7-2 - 16 TGTGCCAGCAGCTTAGACAGACAGGGGCGATCTTGGGGCTACACCTTC CASSLDRQGRSWGYTF
TRBJ2-2 TRBD2 TRBV18 - 19 TGTGCCAGCTCACTCTCTCTGGGACTAGCGGAAACGAACACCGGGGAGCTGTTTTTT CASSLSLGLAETNTGELFF
TRBJ2-7 - TRBV6-1 - 16 TGTGCCAGCAGTGAACGAAGTTTGGGTTCAGGGAGCGAGCAGTACTTC CASSERSLGSGSEQYF
TRBJ1-1 - TRBV6-6 - 14 TGTGCCAGCAGTACGGGAGGGGGACGGCCTGAAGCTTTCTTT CASSTGGGRPEAFF
TRBJ2-3 TRBD1 TRBV7-8 - 14 TGTGCCAGCAGCTTGGACAGGTTCACAGATACGCAGTATTTT CASSLDRFTDTQYF
TRBJ2-7 - TRBV11-2 once 15 TGTGCCAGCAGCTATACACAGGGCAGGAGCTACGAGCAGTACTTC CASSYTQGRSYEQYF
TRBJ1-5 - TRBV6-1 - 13 TGTGCCAGCACCACCGGACAGTCTCAGCCCCAGCATTTT CASTTGQSQPQHF
TRBJ1-2 - TRBV5-5 - 15 TGTGCCAGCAGCTTGGAAGCAACCGTCCCTTATGGCTACACCTTC CASSLEATVPYGYTF
TRBJ2-5 TRBD2 TRBV7-2 - 15 TGTGCCAGCAGCCTCCAAGCGGGACGCCAAGAGACCCAGTACTTC CASSLQAGRQETQYF